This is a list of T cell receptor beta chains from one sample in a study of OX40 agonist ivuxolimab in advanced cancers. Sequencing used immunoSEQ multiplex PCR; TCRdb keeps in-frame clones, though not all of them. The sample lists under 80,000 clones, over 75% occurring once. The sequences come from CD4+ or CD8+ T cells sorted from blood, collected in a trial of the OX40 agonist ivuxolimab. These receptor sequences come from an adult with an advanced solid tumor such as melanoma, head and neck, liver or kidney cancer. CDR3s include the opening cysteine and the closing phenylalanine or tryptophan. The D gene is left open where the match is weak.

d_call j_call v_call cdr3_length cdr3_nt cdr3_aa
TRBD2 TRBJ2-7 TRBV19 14 TGTGCCAGTAAGGGCTCTAGCGGGAGAAGCGAGCAGTACTTC CASKGSSGRSEQYF
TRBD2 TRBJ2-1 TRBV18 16 TGTGCCAGCTCACCGACTAGCGGGGGGACCTACAATGAGCAGTTCTTC CASSPTSGGTYNEQFF
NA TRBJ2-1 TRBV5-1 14 TGCGCCAGCAGCTTGGACTCGTCCTACAATGAGCAGTTCTTC CASSLDSSYNEQFF
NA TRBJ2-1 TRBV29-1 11 TGCAGCGTTTACGAGGGAAGTGAGCAGTTCTTC CSVYEGSEQFF
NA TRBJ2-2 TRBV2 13 TGTGCCAGCAGTGATGGAGGGGCCGGGGAGCTGTTTTTT CASSDGGAGELFF
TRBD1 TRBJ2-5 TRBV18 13 TGTGCCAGCTCTCAGGGGGTCCAAGAGACCCAGTACTTC CASSQGVQETQYF
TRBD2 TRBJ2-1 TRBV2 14 TGTGCCAGCACCGGGCTAGCGGCCTACAATGAGCAGTTCTTC CASTGLAAYNEQFF
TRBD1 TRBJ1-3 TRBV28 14 TGTGCCAGCAGAAACAGGGGATCTGGAAACACCATATATTTT CASRNRGSGNTIYF
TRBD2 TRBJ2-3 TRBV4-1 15 TGCGCCAGCAGCCCGCGGGAGGGCGACGCAGATACGCAGTATTTT CASSPREGDADTQYF
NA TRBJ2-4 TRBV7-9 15 TGTGCCAGCAGCTTAAGTCCCGAAGGCAAAAACATTCAGTACTTC CASSLSPEGKNIQYF
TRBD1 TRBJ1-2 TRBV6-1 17 TGTGCCAGCAGTGAAGTCGGGACAGCACCTCTTAACTATGGCTACACCTTC CASSEVGTAPLNYGYTF
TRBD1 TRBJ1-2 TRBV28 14 TGTGCCAGCAGTAGAGACAGGGGGCGGGATGGCTACACCTTC CASSRDRGRDGYTF
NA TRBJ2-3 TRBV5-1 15 TGCGCCAGCAGCTTGGCGGAAGGATCCACAGATACGCAGTATTTT CASSLAEGSTDTQYF
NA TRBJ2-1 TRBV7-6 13 TGTGCCAGCAGCTTAGGTCAACGAGGTGAGCAGTTCTTC CASSLGQRGEQFF
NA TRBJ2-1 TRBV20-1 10 TGCAGTGCTACAGGGAATGAGCAGTTCTTC CSATGNEQFF